The 30 T cell receptor beta chains reported below all come from one sample, sequenced in a study of T cell responses to AZD1222 COVID-19 vaccine. Using immunoSEQ multiplex PCR, the repertoire was profiled, and TCRdb retains in-frame clones only, with some absent. Here the sample spans some 150,000 clones, 80% to 90% being singletons. The sequenced sample was peripheral blood, obtained on day 0 of AZD1222 vaccination. Every receptor here comes from an adult in good health.

The chain recombines TRBV3-1 (or the pseudogene TRBV3-2) with TRBJ2-1; weak D call: TRBD1 (5 bases). Germline assignment: CDR1 LGHDT and CDR2 YNNKEL (reference sequence). The V end lost 4 bases, the J end lost 6 bases, and 16 bases lay between the germline ends. The CDR3 is made up of 15 amino acids. CDR3 residues: CASSPRVGVGNEQFF. The CDR3 DNA reads as TGTGCCAGCAGCCCCAGGGTAGGGGTAGGCAATGAGCAGTTCTTC.

The chain has TRBV7-2 and TRBJ1-1; tentative D call: TRBD1 (6 bases). The CDR3 extends over 15 amino acids. Trimming left V 5 bases short and J 2 bases short, with 15 bases between. Germline loops: CDR1 SGHTA, CDR2 FQGNSA. CDR3 loop: CASSTQGQVNTEAFF. CDR3 bases: TGTGCCAGCAGCACTCAGGGGCAAGTCAACACTGAAGCTTTCTTT.

The chain combines TRBV21-1 with TRBJ1-1; the table's D call TRBD1 went unverified against the DNA. TRBV21-1 is designated a pseudogene. The CDR3 has 17 amino acids. CDR3 DNA: TGTGCCAGCAGCAAAGTTAAACAGGTGATCTTGAACACTGAAGCTTTCTTT. It yields the protein CASSKVKQVILNTEAFF.

This rearrangement joins TRBV11-2 to TRBJ2-3; 8 positions agree with TRBD2. This CDR3 has 16 amino acids. The V gene end was trimmed by 5 bases and the J gene end by 2 bases; junction bases not matched to a gene: 9. Looked up from germline, CDR1 is SGHAT and CDR2 is FQNNGV. The CDR3 nucleotides are TGTGCCAGCAGCATCCGAGCGGGGGCTCTCACAGATACGCAGTATTTT. It specifies CASSIRAGALTDTQYF.

This clone appeared once. The V gene is TRBV27, the J gene TRBJ2-1, with 7 bases fitting TRBD2. V shed 6 bases, J shed 5 bases, and the junction held 13 bases outside the gene matches. Germline CDR1 and CDR2: MNHEY and SMNVEV (reference sequence). The CDR3 is 16 residues long. The CDR3: CASSLTRSGTDNEQFF. In DNA, the CDR3 is TGTGCCAGCAGCTTAACGAGAAGCGGGACCGACAATGAGCAGTTCTTC.

The chain recombines TRBV9 with TRBJ2-6, with D hard to call. V lost 1 base, J lost 4 bases, and 18 bases lay in between. Looked up from germline, CDR1 is SGDLS and CDR2 is YYNGEE. The CDR3 has 18 residues. The CDR3 spells CASSVSLHTSQGANVLTF. The CDR3 nucleotides read TGTGCCAGCAGCGTATCGTTGCATACCTCTCAAGGGGCCAACGTCCTGACTTTC.

This CDR3 reads CASSLSASTEAFF. In nucleotides, the CDR3 is TGTGCCAGCAGCTTATCGGCGTCCACTGAAGCTTTCTTT. The genes are TRBV7-2 and TRBJ1-1; D gene unclear. Germline lookup yields CDR1 SGHTA and CDR2 FQGNSA. This CDR3 has 13 amino acids. Trimming removed 2 bases at V and 4 bases at J, with 8 bases between.

The V and J genes are TRBV6-5 and TRBJ2-7, with a weak D call TRBD1 (6 bases). The CDR3 sequence is 11 residues long. Trimming stripped 8 bases from V and 5 bases from J, with 10 bases between. Germline CDR1 and CDR2: MNHEY and SVGAGI. This chain's CDR3 is CASLGQNEQYF. The CDR3 DNA follows: TGTGCCAGCCTAGGACAGAACGAGCAGTACTTC.

This clone occurred once. This chain joins TRBV19 and TRBJ1-2; the match to TRBD1 covers 7 bases. The CDR3 contains 16 residues. From germline, CDR1 is LNHDA and CDR2 SQIVND (reference sequence). V lost 5 bases, J lost 10 bases, and 19 bases stayed unmatched. CDR3 sequence (DNA): TGTGCCAGTAGTTCCTTAGGACAGGACCTATACAATTTCTACACCTTC. Its translation: CASSSLGQDLYNFYTF.

V is TRBV7-2 and J is TRBJ2-3; D gene unclear. V dropped 4 bases and J dropped 2 bases, with 4 bases sitting between them. From germline, CDR1 is SGHTA and CDR2 FQGNSA. This CDR3 has 12 residues. The CDR3 is CASSSVTDTQYF. The CDR3 DNA reads TGTGCCAGCAGCTCGGTCACAGATACGCAGTATTTT.

This clone has just one count. V and J are TRBV13 and TRBJ2-2, with a tentative D call TRBD1 (6 bases). This CDR3 is built from 14 residues. The germline V and J ends were trimmed by 2 bases and 8 bases, with 12 bases remaining between them. CDR1 is PRHDT, CDR2 FYEKMQ, per germline (reference sequence). The CDR3 protein is CASSLHRALGELFF. CDR3 sequence (DNA): TGTGCCAGCAGCTTACACAGGGCATTGGGGGAGCTGTTTTTT.

This clone has a count of ten or more. Written as DNA, the CDR3 is TGTGCCAGCAGCTTAGGGGGACCCCTCCACTTT. Translation: CASSLGGPLHF. V gene TRBV7-9 combines with J gene TRBJ1-6; D is unresolved. V lost 1 base and J 12 bases, leaving 4 bases between the germline ends. CDR3 length: 11 amino acids. Germline V gene data show CDR1 as SEHNR and CDR2 as FQNEAQ (reference sequence).

The genes are TRBV7-3 and TRBJ1-1, with 7 bases matching TRBD1. The CDR3 runs to 14 residues. Germline V gene sequence: CDR1 SGHTA, CDR2 FQGTGA. The junction had 3 bases not matched to a gene; V was cut back by 5 bases and J by 0 bases. The CDR3 loop is CASSPQGLNTEAFF. CDR3 in DNA: TGTGCCAGCAGCCCACAGGGGCTGAACACTGAAGCTTTCTTT.

This chain connects TRBV7-2 to TRBJ2-3; tentatively, D is TRBD2 (6 bases). Germline assignment: CDR1 SGHTA and CDR2 FQGNSA. The CDR3 sequence is 13 residues long. V lost 6 bases and J lost 5, with 12 bases in between. The CDR3 nucleotides are TGTGCCAGCAGGGAGGGATATGGAGATACGCAGTATTTT. Translating gives CASREGYGDTQYF.

This clone occurred once. The rearrangement uses TRBV4-2 and TRBJ1-3; D is uncertain. V gave up 10 bases and J gave up 0 bases, with 13 bases separating them. Germline V gives CDR1 LGHNA, CDR2 YNFKEQ. The CDR3 is 14 amino acids. CDR3 coding DNA: TGTGCCACCGCGGGTCCGGCCTCTGGAAACACCATATATTTT. It codes for CATAGPASGNTIYF.

The rearrangement links TRBV7-2 to TRBJ1-2; TRBD1 matches at 7 bases. Germline V gene data show CDR1 as SGHTA and CDR2 as FQGNSA. With V trimmed by 4 bases and J by 7 bases, 9 bases remained unmatched. The CDR3 loop spans 14 amino acids. This CDR3 reads CASSSTASGGGYTF. The CDR3 DNA sequence: TGTGCCAGCAGCTCTACAGCGTCAGGGGGTGGCTACACCTTC.

The chain combines TRBV6-5 with TRBJ2-7; maybe TRBD2 (5 bases). Germline lookup yields CDR1 MNHEY and CDR2 SVGAGI. The CDR3 has 14 amino acids. Deletions cut 4 bases from V and 5 bases from J, with 15 bases between. CDR3 sequence: CASSSLREVDEQYF. The CDR3 nucleotides read TGTGCCAGCAGTTCCCTCCGGGAAGTAGACGAGCAGTACTTC.

This clone was detected a few times. The chain employs TRBV7-2 and TRBJ2-1; TRBD2 matches 12 bases. The length of the CDR3 is 18 residues. Germline trimming cut 1 base from V and 4 bases from J; bases unmatched to any gene: 8. CDR1 SGHTA and CDR2 FQGNSA come from the germline V gene. The CDR3 loop is CASSLEGTSGRFYNEQFF. Written as DNA, the CDR3 is TGTGCCAGCAGCTTAGAGGGAACTAGCGGGAGGTTTTACAATGAGCAGTTCTTC.

The chain uses TRBV5-1 and TRBJ1-6; D unresolved. Germline V CDR1 and CDR2: SGHRS, YFSETQ. The CDR3 contains 17 residues. V was trimmed by 0 bases and J by 0 bases, leaving 10 bases between them. The CDR3 bases are TGCGCCAGCAGCTTGGGGCCGGGGAGCTCCTATAATTCACCCCTCCACTTT. Its protein product is CASSLGPGSSYNSPLHF.

The chain uses TRBV12-5 and TRBJ2-5, with TRBD2 identical over 9 bases. The germline V gene has CDR1 LGHNT and CDR2 FRNRAP. The CDR3 totals 17 residues. The trim removed 6 bases at V and 6 bases at J, leaving 17 bases unmatched. CDR3 sequence (DNA): TGTGCTAGTGGCGGGGGGTCGGTAGCGGGAGCGGTGAAGACCCAGTACTTC. It yields the protein CASGGGSVAGAVKTQYF.

The rearrangement links TRBV6-1 to TRBJ1-2; D perhaps matches TRBD1 (5 bases). The CDR3 extends over 15 amino acids. V was pared by 0 bases and J by 4 bases, with 12 bases between. CDR1 is MNHNS and CDR2 is SASEGT in the germline V gene. CDR3 coding DNA: TGTGCCAGCAGTGAAGCTTTGGGACGGCTCTATGGCTACACCTTC. It encodes CASSEALGRLYGYTF.

The rearrangement joins TRBV29-1 to TRBJ2-1, with a possible D match to TRBD2 (7 bases). Trimming stripped 4 bases from V and 0 bases from J, with 10 bases between. Germline values: CDR1 SQVTM, CDR2 ANQGSEA. The CDR3 sequence is 14 residues long. CDR3 amino acids: CSVAGGGSYNEQFF. CDR3 DNA sequence: TGCAGCGTTGCGGGGGGCGGCTCCTACAATGAGCAGTTCTTC.

The chain combines TRBV20-1 with TRBJ2-4, with D possibly being TRBD1 (5 bases). Germline CDR1 is DFQATT and CDR2 is SNEGSKA (reference sequence). V lost 4 bases to trimming and J lost 13 bases, with 14 bases between them. The CDR3 totals 11 residues. The CDR3 DNA reads TGCAGTGCTACCACCAAACAGGCCCAGTACTTC. Amino acid sequence: CSATTKQAQYF.

V is TRBV29-1 and J is TRBJ1-2; D perhaps matches TRBD1 (6 bases). CDR1 SQVTM and CDR2 ANQGSEA come from the germline V gene. V shed 2 bases and J shed 5 bases, with 9 bases lying between them. This CDR3 is built from 12 residues. The CDR3 loop is CSVEHREYGYTF. CDR3 DNA: TGCAGCGTTGAACACAGGGAGTATGGCTACACCTTC.

The V call is TRBV18, the J call TRBJ1-1; 8 nucleotides match TRBD1. The CDR3 is 16 residues long. Germline-derived CDR1 and CDR2 are KGHSH and LQKENI. V shed 4 bases, J shed 3 bases, and the junction held 10 bases outside the gene matches. CDR3 amino acids: CASSLLGQGADTEAFF. In DNA, the CDR3 is TGTGCCAGCTCACTACTGGGCCAGGGGGCCGACACTGAAGCTTTCTTT.

CDR3 DNA sequence: TGTGCCAGTAGTATGGGGACCCGGGAGACGAGCGGGAGAGGGGCAGATACGCAGTATTTT. Translation: CASSMGTRETSGRGADTQYF. V gene TRBV19 combines with J gene TRBJ2-3; 8 bases agree with TRBD2. This CDR3 contains 20 residues. After removal of 3 bases from V and 4 bases from J, the junction contained 21 bases not matched to a gene. Germline CDR1 and CDR2: LNHDA and SQIVND (reference sequence).

V is TRBV4-3 and J is TRBJ2-3, with 8 bases aligning to TRBD2. The V segment lost 4 bases and the J segment 6 bases; nucleotides outside the gene matches: 15. Germline-derived CDR1 and CDR2 are LGHNA and YSLEER. This CDR3 has 17 residues. CDR3: CASSPTLPGLGTDTQYF. CDR3 DNA sequence: TGCGCCAGCAGCCCTACCTTGCCGGGACTAGGAACCGATACGCAGTATTTT.

The chain couples TRBV14 to TRBJ2-7; D may match TRBD1 or TRBD2 (5 bases each). V was pared by 6 bases and J by 2 bases, with 8 bases between. Germline V gene data show CDR1 as SGHDN and CDR2 as FVKESK. The CDR3 is made up of 12 amino acids. The CDR3 reads CASRGETYEQYF. The DNA of the CDR3 is TGTGCCAGCAGAGGGGAGACCTACGAGCAGTACTTC.

The rearrangement uses TRBV3-1 (or the pseudogene TRBV3-2) and TRBJ1-2; the match to TRBD1 covers 9 bases. The germline CDR1 and CDR2 sequences are LGHDT and YNNKEL (reference sequence). J gave up 7 bases and V 2 bases, and 2 bases lay outside the gene matches. The CDR3 consists of 13 residues. CDR3 in DNA: TGTGCCAGCAGCCAACGGGACAGGGCTGGCTACACCTTC. Translation: CASSQRDRAGYTF.

The count of this clone is one. This rearrangement joins TRBV9 to TRBJ2-1, with 11 nucleotides matching TRBD2. From germline, CDR1 is SGDLS and CDR2 YYNGEE. The CDR3 is 15 amino acids. Trimming cost V 0 bases and J 6 bases; bases outside gene matches: 2. The CDR3 is CASSVELAGANEQFF. The CDR3 nucleotides are TGTGCCAGCAGCGTAGAACTAGCGGGGGCCAATGAGCAGTTCTTC.